The following is a T cell receptor beta chain sequence with its context. Assay: immunoSEQ multiplex PCR; the TCRdb copy retains only in-frame clones and omits some. The data hold about 79,000 clones, with over 85% observed a single time. There are 15 residues in the CDR3. Germline-derived CDR1 and CDR2 are LNHDA and SQIVND (reference sequence). Unmatched junction bases numbered 9, after V lost 8 bases and J lost 3 bases. This entry is derived from a study of cytomegalovirus exposure and HLA in healthy donors. V is TRBV19 and J is TRBJ1-5; 8 nucleotides agree with TRBD1. The sample consisted of PBMCs. The source is a woman between 25 and 40 years old in good health and CMV-seronegative. The CDR3 protein is CASLDREPLNQPQHF. In nucleotides, the CDR3 is TGTGCCAGTTTGGACAGGGAGCCTCTCAATCAGCCCCAGCATTTT.